The source of this T cell receptor (beta chain) is a study of blood T cell repertoires in COVID-19. This CDR3 has 16 amino acids. Germline assignment: CDR1 WNHNN and CDR2 SYGVQD (reference sequence). The V gene lost 8 bases and the J gene lost 4 bases, with 24 bases spanning the gap. Generated by immunoSEQ multiplex PCR, the TCRdb table keeps only in-frame clones and is missing some. The data show about 150,000 clones, approximately 80% seen once. V usage is TRBV10-1 and J usage is TRBJ2-7; D is perhaps TRBD1 (5 bases). The sequence was collected from a human donor in a cohort sampled during active COVID-19. The specimen sequenced was peripheral blood. This chain's CDR3 is CASPDSGPFNRYEQYF. The CDR3 nucleotides are TGCGCCAGCCCTGACTCAGGGCCTTTCAACCGTTACGAGCAGTACTTC.